This TCR beta chain comes out of a study of glioma-infiltrating T cells. TCR alpha and beta CDR3 regions were amplified from RNA using iRepertoire nested multiplex PCR. One-step reverse transcription and amplification started from around 100-400 ng of tissue mRNA or PBMC total RNA. Using its own MiXCR run on the multiplex PCR reads, TCRdb lists one record per CDR3 protein. This sample carries 150,000 to 200,000 distinct CDR3 sequences, 32% of them seen once, and the ten largest clones take 20%. CDR3 length equals 17 residues. CDR1 LGHNA and CDR2 YNFKEQ come from the germline V gene. The V and J ends lost 0 bases and 0 bases respectively, with 12 bases between them. Concerning this clonotype: Its matching antigen is unknown.

Study-level points and caveats: Gliomas, especially low-grade, showed above-expected tissue-blood divergence; non-neoplastic patients showed below. Only very few CDR3 sequences appeared in both tissue and blood.

The rearrangement uses TRBV4-2 and TRBJ2-1; D call uncertain. This clonotype was sampled from a human donor with low-grade glioma or glioblastoma, undergoing nonglioma brain surgery, or in good health (not recorded which). The sequencing sample was made of glioma tissue, nonneoplastic brain tissue, or PBMCs (not recorded which). CDR3 protein: CASSQDPGRSSYNEQFF. The CDR3 DNA is TGTGCCAGCAGCCAAGATCCAGGACGGAGCTCCTACAATGAGCAGTTCTTC.